This TCR beta chain originates from a study of long-term antiretroviral therapy in people with HIV. Whole-study results and caveats: Upon ART, diversity increased but remained lower than transplant donor controls.

Per donor, at least one pre-ART and at least two post-ART PBMC samples were obtained. CDR3 length: 11 residues. Trimming pared 3 bases from V and 4 bases from J, leaving 6 bases between. Germline CDR1 is DFQATT and CDR2 is SNEGSKA (reference sequence). A note on this clone: Its target is not known.

Investigators performed immunoSEQ version v3.0 at survey level. Sequencing was performed with immunoSEQ multiplex PCR; in TCRdb, only in-frame clones are kept and a portion is missing. The sample yields tens of thousands of clones, more than 70% seen once. This chain links TRBV20-1 with TRBJ1-2; D gene uncertain. Sequenced here: unsorted PBMCs, sampled 2.3 years after starting antiretroviral therapy. This TCR derives from a man between 60 and 70 years old with HIV. CDR3 in amino acids: CSASSGYGYTF. For the CDR3, the DNA is TGCAGTGCTAGTAGCGGCTATGGCTACACCTTC.